These 6 T cell receptor beta chains share one sample of origin, sequenced in a study of radiation and T cells in renal cell carcinoma. The time point: blood 2 weeks post-SBRT. The treatment: 15 Gy SBRT to primary tumor, nephrectomy 4 weeks later. The assay was immunoSEQ multiplex PCR, and TCRdb's table has in-frame clones only and misses some. The sample contains over 60,000 clones, about 86% of which appear only once. The sample consisted of blood, taken from a patient whose treatment included radiotherapy and nephrectomy. The receptors were gathered from a woman aged 45-59 years with renal cell carcinoma.

The chain joins TRBV2 to TRBJ2-1; TRBD2 aligns across 12 bases. Germline assignment: CDR1 SNHLY and CDR2 FYNNEI. J was trimmed by 10 bases and V by 11 bases; bases with no gene match: 12. The length of the CDR3 is 14 residues. The CDR3 DNA reads as TGTGCCTCAGTACCTAGCGGGAGGGCCGGGGAGCAGTTCTTC. It encodes CASVPSGRAGEQFF.

This chain connects TRBV7-3 to TRBJ2-2; 9 nucleotides agree with TRBD1. Germline V gives CDR1 SGHTA, CDR2 FQGTGA. Trimming took 5 bases from V and 6 from J; bases not matched to a gene: 13. This CDR3 is built from 17 residues. In DNA, the CDR3 is TGTGCCAGCAGCCTCACAAACAGGGGGCTGAGTTCCGGGGAGCTGTTTTTT. It is translated as CASSLTNRGLSSGELFF. Supplemented by reference TRBV7-3 and TRBJ2-2, the full variable domain reads GAGVSQTPSNKVTEKGKYVELRCDPISGHTALYWYRQSLGQGPEFLIYFQGTGAADDSGLPNDRFFAVRPEGSVSTLKIQRTERGDSAVYLCASSLTNRGLSSGELFFGEGSRLTVL.

V gene TRBV7-2 combines with J gene TRBJ2-7; the match to TRBD2 covers 7 bases. Trimming cost V 2 bases and J 6 bases; bases outside gene matches: 7. The CDR3 sequence is 14 residues long. Germline V gene data show CDR1 as SGHTA and CDR2 as FQGNSA. This chain's CDR3 is CASSLSSGTSEQYF. The CDR3 DNA follows: TGTGCCAGCAGCTTATCTAGCGGCACGAGCGAGCAGTACTTC.

V is TRBV5-1 and J is TRBJ1-3, with 9 bases aligning to TRBD1. The germline V gene has CDR1 SGHRS and CDR2 YFSETQ. Trimming removed 4 bases from V and 0 bases from J; junction bases left unmatched: 11. The CDR3 length is 18 residues. The CDR3 DNA reads TGCGCCAGCAGCCAGACAGGACAGGGGCGAAGCTCTGGAAACACCATATATTTT. It translates to CASSQTGQGRSSGNTIYF. The full variable domain, rest sourced from reference TRBV5-1 and TRBJ1-3, is KAGVTQTPRYLIKTRGQQVTLSCSPISGHRSVSWYQQTPGQGLQFLFEYFSETQRNKGNFPGRFSGRQFSNSRSEMNVSTLELGDSALYLCASSQTGQGRSSGNTIYFGEGSWLTVV.

This clone was counted a few times. This chain connects TRBV6-6 to TRBJ1-2; no reliable D call. The CDR3 length is 12 residues. Germline loops: CDR1 MNHNY, CDR2 SVGAGI (reference sequence). V was pared by 5 bases and J by 4 bases, with 8 bases between. The CDR3 loop reads CASSPEFYGYTF. The DNA of the CDR3 is TGTGCCAGCAGTCCCGAGTTCTATGGCTACACCTTC.

This clone was seen just once. The chain combines TRBV2 with TRBJ2-3, with TRBD2 matching 11 bases. Unmatched junction bases numbered 3, after V lost 7 bases and J lost 0 bases. CDR1 and CDR2 (germline): SNHLY, FYNNEI. This CDR3 is 15 amino acids long. This CDR3 reads CASKGTSGSTDTQYF. In DNA form, the CDR3 reads TGTGCCAGCAAAGGGACTAGCGGAAGCACAGATACGCAGTATTTT.